Listed below are T cell receptor beta chains from one sample, sequenced in a study of blood T cell repertoires in COVID-19. Sequencing used immunoSEQ multiplex PCR; TCRdb keeps in-frame clones, though not all of them. Of some 80,000 clones in the sample, 60% to 85% were seen once. Sequencing was done on a sample of peripheral blood. These receptors all stem from a human donor in a cohort sampled during active COVID-19. CDR3s include the opening cysteine and the closing phenylalanine or tryptophan. D genes are given only for firm matches. The listing skips clone size in some rows; elsewhere it reads once, few, many or a size class.

CASSLEGARWGRNEQFF	TGCGCCAGCAGCTTGGAAGGTGCCCGATGGGGCCGCAATGAGCAGTTCTTC	NA	NA	TRBV5-1	TRBJ2-1
CASSFTGGEGAFF	TGTGCCAGCAGCTTTACAGGGGGTGAAGGAGCTTTCTTT	once	TRBD1	TRBV5-5	TRBJ1-1
CASSENQGATGELFF	TGTGCCAGCAGTGAAAATCAGGGGGCAACCGGGGAGCTGTTTTTT	few	TRBD1	TRBV6-1	TRBJ2-2
CASTIDKIYGYTF	TGTGCCAGTACCATTGACAAGATCTATGGCTACACCTTC	few	NA	TRBV19	TRBJ1-2
CASSLAGWESPLHF	TGTGCCAGCAGCTTAGCAGGGTGGGAGTCACCCCTCCACTTT	NA	NA	TRBV7-8	TRBJ1-6
CASSISLQGNRGYTF	TGTGCCAGTAGTATTAGTTTACAGGGGAATAGAGGCTACACCTTC	NA	TRBD1	TRBV19	TRBJ1-2
CASSPMVGGETQYF	TGTGCCAGCTCACCAATGGTCGGGGGGGAGACCCAGTACTTC	NA	TRBD2	TRBV18	TRBJ2-5
CASSLAPRGQGTF	TGTGCCAGCAGCTTAGCTCCCCGGGGACAGGGTACCTTC	NA	TRBD1	TRBV13	TRBJ1-2
CASSLQRGPGRGEQFF	TGCGCCAGCAGCTTACAGCGGGGGCCGGGAAGAGGGGAGCAGTTCTTC	NA	TRBD2	TRBV5-1	TRBJ2-1
CASSSSITQYF	TGTGCCAGCAGTTCCTCTATCACCCAGTACTTC	few	NA	TRBV6-2/TRBV6-3	TRBJ2-5
CASSPPSAYGYTF	TGTGCCAGCAGCCCCCCCAGCGCCTATGGCTACACCTTC	once	NA	TRBV5-6	TRBJ1-2
CASSERQGSYEQYF	TGTGCCAGCAGTGAGCGACAGGGGAGCTACGAGCAGTACTTC	few	TRBD1	TRBV25-1	TRBJ2-7
CATSKEGTGWVVF	TGTGCCACCAGCAAGGAGGGGACAGGGTGGGTAGTCTTC	NA	TRBD1	TRBV24-1	TRBJ1-2
CASSRQRGVDTQYF	TGTGCCAGCTCAAGGCAGCGGGGGGTAGATACGCAGTATTTT	few	TRBD2	TRBV5-6	TRBJ2-3
CASSVAPTSGRGEQYF	TGTGCCAGCAGCGTAGCCCCGACTAGCGGGAGGGGTGAGCAGTACTTC	few	TRBD2	TRBV9	TRBJ2-7
CASSVDPTANTEAFF	TGTGCCAGCAGCGTAGACCCGACAGCAAACACTGAAGCTTTCTTT	NA	NA	TRBV9	TRBJ1-1
CASTKLAGLHETQYF	TGCGCCAGCACCAAGCTAGCGGGCCTCCACGAGACCCAGTACTTC	once	TRBD2	TRBV5-1	TRBJ2-5
CASSVALTGELFF	TGTGCCAGCAGCGTAGCTCTCACCGGGGAGCTGTTTTTT	NA	NA	TRBV9	TRBJ2-2
CASSLHQGGTEAFF	TGTGCCAGCAGCTTACATCAGGGGGGCACTGAAGCTTTCTTT	NA	TRBD1	TRBV11-1	TRBJ1-1
CASSLGLLGTGVSPLHF	TGTGCCAGCAGTTTAGGGCTTTTAGGGACAGGGGTTTCACCCCTCCACTTT	NA	TRBD1	TRBV28	TRBJ1-6
CASSSPTGTAGNTIYF	TGTGCCAGCAGCTCCCCCACCGGGACAGCTGGAAACACCATATATTTT	NA	TRBD1	TRBV5-6	TRBJ1-3
CASSPSSGTEAFF	TGTGCCAGCTCACCCTCGTCGGGCACTGAAGCTTTCTTT	few	NA	TRBV19	TRBJ1-1
CASRRSGANTDTQYF	TGCGCCAGCAGAAGAAGCGGGGCCAACACAGATACGCAGTATTTT	NA	TRBD2	TRBV5-1	TRBJ2-3
CASSYSIRPRATNEKLFF	TGTGCCAGCAGTTACTCGATCCGCCCAAGAGCAACTAATGAAAAACTGTTTTTT	few	NA	TRBV6-2/TRBV6-3	TRBJ1-4
CAISAGPNEKLFF	TGTGCCATCAGTGCTGGGCCTAATGAAAAACTGTTTTTT	NA	NA	TRBV10-3	TRBJ1-4
CASSTGSGGSETQYF	TGTGCCAGCAGTACGGGCAGCGGGGGTTCGGAGACCCAGTACTTC	NA	TRBD2	TRBV7-2	TRBJ2-5
CASKKASSGNTIYF	TGTGCCAGCAAGAAAGCGAGCTCTGGAAACACCATATATTTT	NA	NA	TRBV3-1/TRBV3-2	TRBJ1-3
CASSLMAGGFRSYEQYF	TGTGCCAGCAGCTTAATGGCGGGGGGTTTCCGCTCCTACGAGCAGTACTTC	NA	TRBD2	TRBV7-2	TRBJ2-7